This TCR beta chain came from a study of T cells in women clearing cervical HPV infection. The study's findings and limits: CIN3+ cases had significantly higher TCR richness than controls; evenness did not differ.

Remarks on this clone: Its specificity is not known. With the read ending 3 residues before the CDR3 end, the germline J gene is used to fill in that end.

Sequencing was performed with immunoSEQ multiplex PCR; in TCRdb, only in-frame clones are kept and a portion is missing. This sample contains 45,000 to 55,000 clones. This CDR3 spans 14 amino acids. With 6 bases clipped from V and 10 bases from J, the junction kept 10 bases outside the gene matches. CDR1 is SGHTA, CDR2 FQGNSA, per germline. The chain couples TRBV7-2 to TRBJ1-4; the match to TRBD1 covers 8 bases. The sample taken for sequencing was blood buffy coat. The source of this sequence is a woman between 18 and 70 years old with a cervical HPV16 infection that either progressed to CIN3+ or cleared (not recorded which). The CDR3 region is CASRPGGSGAKLFF. CDR3 bases read: TGTGCCAGCAGACCAGGGGGCTCGGGTGCAAAA.